The 4 T cell receptor beta chains below all came from one sample that was sequenced in a study of T cell clones after liver transplantation. Only in-frame clones appear in the TCRdb table, and some are missing; sequencing was by immunoSEQ multiplex PCR. Of about 15,000 clones listed, about nine tenths are singletons. Sequencing used CD8+ T cells from blood, obtained before liver transplant. These receptors were collected from a human donor who received a liver transplant.

CDR3 loop: CASSAETQYF. The CDR3 nucleotides are TGTGCCAGCAGTGCGGAGACCCAGTACTTC. This chain connects TRBV9 to TRBJ2-5; the D is unclear. The length of the CDR3 is 10 residues. CDR1 is SGDLS, CDR2 YYNGEE, per germline. Trimming shortened V by 5 bases and J by 5 bases, and 4 bases separated the two germline ends.

This clone was detected only a few times. V and J are TRBV11-2 and TRBJ2-5; no reliable D call. The germline gives CDR1 SGHAT, CDR2 FQNNGV. The V and J ends lost 2 bases and 3 bases respectively, with 16 bases between them. This CDR3 has 16 amino acids. CDR3 bases: TGTGCCAGCAGCTTACTAGGGATTGAGCCGGAAGAGACCCAGTACTTC. Its protein product is CASSLLGIEPEETQYF.

This clone was picked up one time. The chain uses TRBV7-6 and TRBJ2-7; a possible D gene is TRBD2 (7 bases). V was shortened by 0 bases and J by 0 bases, with 18 bases between the two germline ends. The germline V gene has CDR1 SGHVS and CDR2 FNYEAQ. The length of the CDR3 is 18 residues. CDR3 loop: CASSLALGGQPSSYEQYF. The CDR3, as DNA: TGTGCCAGCAGCTTAGCGCTCGGGGGGCAGCCGTCCTCCTACGAGCAGTACTTC.

This clone was observed a handful of times. The chain links TRBV29-1 to TRBJ2-7, with 11 nucleotides matching TRBD2. The trim removed 7 bases at V and 1 base at J, leaving 9 bases unmatched. The germline gives CDR1 SQVTM, CDR2 ANQGSEA. The CDR3 covers 15 residues. The CDR3 bases are TGCAGCGCGGAACTAGCGGGAGTTGCTTCCTACGAGCAGTACTTC. It yields the protein CSAELAGVASYEQYF.